This TCR beta chain was sequenced during a study of T cells after yellow fever vaccination. After removal of 2 bases from V and 4 bases from J, the junction contained 6 bases not matched to a gene. The CDR3 totals 16 residues. The germline CDR1 and CDR2 sequences are MNHEY and SVGEGT. This clonotype was picked up many times. As yet, its antigen is unknown. Universal primer sites and UMIs were introduced during 5'RACE template-switching synthesis of TCR cDNA. TCRdb redid the calling of the 5' RACE reads with MiXCR, one entry per CDR3 protein. Of about 150,000 distinct CDR3 sequences listed, more than 6.5% are singletons. Findings and limits, study-wide: There was a small share of clonotypes that showed up in both the CD4 and CD8 compartments.

This receptor was taken from a man aged 25 to 40 who received the YFV17D yellow fever vaccine. The material sequenced was CD4+ T cells sorted from PBMCs, taken 10 days after the yellow fever booster vaccination. The rearrangement uses TRBV6-2 or TRBV6-3 and TRBJ2-3, with 10 bases aligning to TRBD2. Here the CDR3 DNA reads TGTGCCAGCAGTTACGAAGCGGGAGGGCCCCCAGATACGCAGTATTTT. Residues: CASSYEAGGPPDTQYF.